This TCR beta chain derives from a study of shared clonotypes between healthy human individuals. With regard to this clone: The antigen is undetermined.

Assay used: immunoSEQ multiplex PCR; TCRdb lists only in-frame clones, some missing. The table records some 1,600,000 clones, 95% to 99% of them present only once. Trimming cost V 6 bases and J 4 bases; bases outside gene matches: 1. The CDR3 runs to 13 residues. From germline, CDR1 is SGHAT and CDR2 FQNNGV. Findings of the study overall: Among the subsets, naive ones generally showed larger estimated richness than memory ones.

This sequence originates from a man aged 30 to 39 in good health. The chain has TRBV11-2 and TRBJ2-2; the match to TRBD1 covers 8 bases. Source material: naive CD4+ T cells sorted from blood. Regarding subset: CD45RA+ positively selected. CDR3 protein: CASRGTGTGELFF. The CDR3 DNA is TGTGCCAGCAGGGGGACAGGCACCGGGGAGCTGTTTTTT.